This T cell receptor beta chain was identified during a study of T-cell reconstitution after alpha-beta-depleted transplantation in children. The germline CDR1 and CDR2 sequences are MNHEY and SVGAGI. The CDR3 is 16 residues long. Trimming at V came to 2 bases and at J to 5 bases, leaving 10 bases not matched to a gene. Preparation of the TCRbeta library involved a method that used unique molecular identifiers. Each CDR3 protein is one row after TCRdb ran MiXCR on the PCR reads. Found here are approximately 350,000 distinct CDR3 sequences, around 10% of them singletons; the top ten hold under 3%. This clonotype was counted between two and nine times.

The V gene is TRBV6-5, the J gene TRBJ2-5; 8 nucleotides agree with TRBD2. The receptor was isolated from a human donor who donated a stem cell graft to a child with acute lymphoblastic leukemia. The material sequenced was PBMCs from the stem cell graft donor, taken from the stem cell graft. The CDR3 spells CASSYRRLAGWETQYF. CDR3 bases: TGTGCCAGCAGTTACAGGCGGCTAGCGGGTTGGGAGACCCAGTACTTC.